The 6 T cell receptor beta chains presented below share a single source sample, sequenced in a study of Graves' ophthalmopathy and Graves' hyperthyroidism. The sequenced template was RNA, covering the TCR beta CDR3 region. HTBI primers served in a first-round RT-PCR, which a second-round multiplex PCR followed. From the multiplex PCR reads, TCRdb called clonotypes with MiXCR, one entry per CDR3 protein. The sample has 300,000 to 450,000 distinct CDR3 sequences, 15% to 20% seen once. Sequenced sample: peripheral blood. The receptor set was obtained from an adult woman with stable Graves' hyperthyroidism.

This clonotype was seen many times. The V gene is TRBV28, the J gene TRBJ1-1; a weak D match, TRBD1 (6 bases). This CDR3 contains 14 residues. V was trimmed by 3 bases and J by 5 bases, leaving 13 bases between them. Per germline, CDR1 MDHEN and CDR2 SYDVKM. The CDR3 DNA is TGTGCCAGCAGTTTGCACAGGGAGGCGACTGAAGCTTTCTTT. It codes for CASSLHREATEAFF.

This rearrangement joins TRBV4-1 to TRBJ2-7; tentative D call: TRBD1 (6 bases). V was trimmed by 2 bases and J by 6 bases, leaving 17 bases between them. CDR3 length: 15 amino acids. CDR1 is MGHRA and CDR2 is YSYEKL in the germline V gene. The CDR3 region is CASSQKQGRGSEQYF. The CDR3 region has the DNA TGCGCCAGCAGCCAAAAACAGGGAAGGGGAAGCGAGCAGTACTTC.

The CDR3 nucleotides are TGCAGTGCTAGAGCTCCCCCGAGCACTGAAGCTTTCTTT. Residues: CSARAPPSTEAFF. The chain has TRBV20-1 and TRBJ1-1; D gene ambiguous. V was cut by 1 base and J by 4 bases, with 10 bases left in between. The CDR3 has 13 amino acids. The germline V gene has CDR1 DFQATT and CDR2 SNEGSKA (reference sequence).

This clonotype has ten or more counts. The rearrangement links TRBV5-4 to TRBJ2-5, with 12 bases that match TRBD2. V shed 3 bases and J 5 bases; nucleotides not matched to a gene: 8. The length of the CDR3 is 16 residues. In germline, CDR1 is SGHNT, CDR2 YYREEE (reference sequence). The CDR3 reads CASSSKRTSGIETQYF. In nucleotides, the CDR3 is TGTGCCAGCAGCTCGAAACGGACTAGCGGGATTGAGACCCAGTACTTC.

This clonotype was observed at least ten times. The gene calls are TRBV29-1 and TRBJ2-7; D is perhaps TRBD1 or TRBD2 (5 bases each). The CDR3 loop spans 12 amino acids. Germline-derived CDR1 and CDR2 are SQVTM and ANQGSEA. The V end was cut by 7 bases, the J end by 2 bases, with 12 bases between. The CDR3 reads CSAGAGTYEQYF. In nucleotides, the CDR3 is TGCAGCGCCGGGGCCGGTACCTACGAGCAGTACTTC.

This clonotype was observed many times. V and J are TRBV19 and TRBJ1-1; D is uncertain. Germline V gene lookup returns CDR1 LNHDA and CDR2 SQIVND (reference sequence). The V gene lost 4 bases and the J gene lost 1 base, with 10 bases spanning the gap. This CDR3 region has 14 residues. The CDR3 nucleotides read TGTGCCAGTAGTACCGGCGCTGCGAACACTGAAGCTTTCTTT. Amino acids: CASSTGAANTEAFF.